These 25 T cell receptor beta chains came from one sample sequenced in a study of cytomegalovirus exposure and HLA in healthy donors. PCR employed 60 Vbeta and 13 Jbeta primers. TCRdb's copy holds only in-frame clones and misses some; the assay was immunoSEQ multiplex PCR. The sample carries around 180,000 clones, 80% recorded once. Sequencing was carried out using PBMCs. These receptors originate from a woman aged 40-49 years in good health and CMV-seronegative.

The table lists this clone with a few counts. The chain is built from TRBV19 and TRBJ1-1, with TRBD1 matching 8 bases. Unmatched junction bases numbered 8, after V lost 6 bases and J lost 2 bases. This CDR3 comprises 15 residues. Per germline, CDR1 LNHDA and CDR2 SQIVND (reference sequence). The CDR3 sequence: CASRPGQGDNTEAFF. In DNA form, the CDR3 reads TGTGCCAGTAGACCCGGACAGGGCGATAACACTGAAGCTTTCTTT. The entire variable domain, with the rest obtained from reference TRBV19 and TRBJ1-1, is as follows: DGGITQSPKYLFRKEGQNVTLSCEQNLNHDAMYWYRQDPGQGLRLIYYSQIVNDFQKGDIAEGYSVSREKKESFPLTVTSAQKNPTAFYLCASRPGQGDNTEAFFGQGTRLTVV.

The chain combines TRBV7-2 with TRBJ1-5, with 9 bases matching TRBD1. The CDR3 is 15 residues long. Germline V lookup: CDR1 SGHTA, CDR2 FQGNSA. The junction had 3 bases not matched to a gene; V was cut back by 0 bases and J by 6 bases. The CDR3 reads CASSLAGQGFQPQHF. DNA for the CDR3: TGTGCCAGCAGCTTAGCGGGACAGGGTTTTCAGCCCCAGCATTTT.

The chain couples TRBV10-3 to TRBJ1-1; D unclear. The CDR3 runs 12 residues. CDR1 is ENHRY, CDR2 SYGVKD, per germline. V lost 4 bases, J lost 11 bases, and 14 bases lay in between. The CDR3 sequence: CAISGGESQAFF. DNA for the CDR3: TGTGCCATCAGTGGGGGAGAATCTCAGGCTTTCTTT.

The chain is built from TRBV5-4 and TRBJ2-1, with D tentatively TRBD2 (6 bases). The CDR3 runs 15 residues. Per the germline V gene, CDR1 is SGHNT and CDR2 is YYREEE (reference sequence). Trimming stripped 0 bases from V and 1 base from J, with 8 bases between. The CDR3 here is CASSLATSSYNEQFF. CDR3 DNA: TGTGCCAGCAGCTTGGCGACTAGTTCCTACAATGAGCAGTTCTTC.

This clone was picked up a small number of times. V usage is TRBV7-3 and J usage is TRBJ2-7; 7 nucleotides line up with TRBD1. The V gene end was trimmed by 5 bases and the J gene end by 2 bases; junction bases not matched to a gene: 3. The CDR3 loop spans 13 amino acids. Germline V lookup: CDR1 SGHTA, CDR2 FQGTGA. The CDR3 reads CASSKTGPYEQYF. The CDR3 DNA follows: TGTGCCAGCAGCAAGACAGGGCCCTACGAGCAGTACTTC.

This clone was counted once. The CDR3 sequence is CASSSTSGPYNEQFF. The CDR3 DNA sequence: TGCGCCAGCAGCTCCACTAGCGGTCCCTACAATGAGCAGTTCTTC. The chain couples TRBV5-1 to TRBJ2-1; 8 bases map to TRBD2. CDR1 and CDR2 (germline): SGHRS, YFSETQ. The CDR3 has 15 residues. With 3 bases clipped from V and 2 bases from J, the junction kept 4 bases outside the gene matches.

The chain couples TRBV5-1 to TRBJ2-3, with 9 bases identical to TRBD2. The CDR3 is made up of 15 amino acids. Germline V CDR1 and CDR2: SGHRS, YFSETQ. Germline trimming cut 1 base from V and 6 bases from J; bases unmatched to any gene: 6. CDR3 sequence: CASSLYSGSGDTQYF. The DNA for the CDR3 is TGCGCCAGCAGCTTGTATAGCGGGAGCGGGGATACGCAGTATTTT.

V and J are TRBV2 and TRBJ2-2; TRBD2 agrees at 8 bases. Germline CDR1 reads SNHLY; CDR2 reads FYNNEI. CDR3 size: 16 residues. Trimming removed 7 bases from V and 2 bases from J; junction bases left unmatched: 9. The CDR3 DNA is TGTGCCAGCACTGTCGGTAGCGGGGCCAACACCGGGGAGCTGTTTTTT. Its protein is CASTVGSGANTGELFF.

The rearrangement uses TRBV5-6 and TRBJ2-7; 9 bases are shared with TRBD1. The CDR3 covers 16 residues. Germline values: CDR1 SGHDT, CDR2 YYEEEE. Trimming removed 4 bases from V and 4 bases from J; junction bases left unmatched: 12. CDR3 coding DNA: TGTGCCAGCAGCACCGCGACAGGGGGAACGGCTTACGAGCAGTACGTC. Protein sequence: CASSTATGGTAYEQYV.

The CDR3 DNA follows: TGTGCCAGCAGCGACCAGGCGGGGCTCGGAGCTTTCTTT. It translates to CASSDQAGLGAFF. The rearrangement joins TRBV7-8 to TRBJ1-1, with D possibly being TRBD1 (5 bases). CDR3 length equals 13 residues. Trimming cost V 5 bases and J 10 bases, with 17 bases left between them. Germline CDR1 reads SGHVS; CDR2 reads FQNEAQ. The full variable domain, in which reference TRBV7-8 and TRBJ1-1 provide the parts outside the CDR3, is GAGVSQSPRYKVAKRGQDVALRCDPISGHVSLFWYQQALGQGPEFLTYFQNEAQLDKSGLPSDRFFAERPEGSVSTLKIQRTQQEDSAVYLCASSDQAGLGAFFGQGTRLTVV.

J is TRBJ2-3 and V is TRBV18, with a tentative D call TRBD1 (6 bases). The germline V and J ends were trimmed by 1 base and 3 bases, with 11 bases remaining between them. Germline V gives CDR1 KGHSH, CDR2 LQKENI. The CDR3 contains 15 residues. DNA for the CDR3: TGTGCCAGCTCACCACGATCTCAGGGGACAGATACGCAGTATTTT. This sequence encodes CASSPRSQGTDTQYF.

The rearrangement links TRBV7-2 to TRBJ2-2; D is unresolved. Trimming pared 0 bases from V and 4 bases from J, leaving 6 bases between. From germline, CDR1 is SGHTA and CDR2 FQGNSA. CDR3 length: 14 residues. Written as DNA, the CDR3 is TGTGCCAGCAGCTTAGCGTTCGGCACCGGGGAGCTGTTTTTT. Translating it yields CASSLAFGTGELFF.

This clone has only one observation. The gene calls are TRBV9 and TRBJ2-3; 9 bases line up with TRBD2. Per the germline V gene, CDR1 is SGDLS and CDR2 is YYNGEE. Trimming removed 3 bases from V and 0 bases from J; junction bases left unmatched: 5. The CDR3 contains 16 residues. As DNA, the CDR3 is TGTGCCAGCAGCGCCTATACTAGCGGGAGCACAGATACGCAGTATTTT. It codes for CASSAYTSGSTDTQYF.

This chain joins TRBV7-2 and TRBJ1-5, with D maybe TRBD1 (5 bases). V shed 5 bases and J shed 5 bases, with 13 bases lying between them. The CDR3 has 14 amino acids. Germline-derived CDR1 and CDR2 are SGHTA and FQGNSA. Here the CDR3 reads CASSPRGGDQPQHF. CDR3 DNA sequence: TGTGCCAGCAGCCCCCGGGGGGGGGATCAGCCCCAGCATTTT. The entire variable domain, with the rest obtained from reference TRBV7-2 and TRBJ1-5, is as follows: GAGVSQSPSNKVTEKGKDVELRCDPISGHTALYWYRQSLGQGLEFLIYFQGNSAPDKSGLPSDRFSAERTGGSVSTLTIQRTQQEDSAVYLCASSPRGGDQPQHFGDGTRLSIL.

The chain recombines TRBV5-1 with TRBJ2-2; 7 bases agree with TRBD1. CDR1 and CDR2 from the germline V gene are SGHRS and YFSETQ. The CDR3 runs 15 residues. The V gene end was trimmed by 5 bases and the J gene end by 5 bases; junction bases not matched to a gene: 9. The CDR3 bases are TGCGCCAGCAGTTTTAAGGACAGGATGACCGGGGAGCTGTTTTTT. This translates into CASSFKDRMTGELFF.

The chain employs TRBV5-8 and TRBJ1-1, with D perhaps TRBD1 (5 bases). Germline loops: CDR1 SGHTS, CDR2 YDEGEE. This CDR3 comprises 15 residues. V shed 1 base and J shed 0 bases, with 10 bases lying between them. In DNA form, the CDR3 reads TGTGCCAGCAGCTTGTTTGGGGCTTTGAACACTGAAGCTTTCTTT. Amino acids: CASSLFGALNTEAFF.

This chain joins TRBV18 and TRBJ2-7, with D perhaps TRBD2 (6 bases). The CDR3 length is 14 residues. Per the germline V gene, CDR1 is KGHSH and CDR2 is LQKENI. V was cut by 3 bases and J by 5 bases, with 14 bases left in between. As DNA, the CDR3 is TGTGCCAGCTCACCCTATGAGGAGGGCCACGAGCAGTACGTC. It is translated as CASSPYEEGHEQYV.

The chain combines TRBV7-2 with TRBJ2-5; 10 bases fit TRBD2. The ends lost 5 bases at V and 2 bases at J; junction bases unmatched: 5. CDR3 length: 15 residues. Germline V lookup: CDR1 SGHTA, CDR2 FQGNSA. The CDR3: CASSTGLAVQETQYF. CDR3 sequence (DNA): TGTGCCAGCAGCACCGGACTAGCGGTACAAGAGACCCAGTACTTC.

The rearrangement joins TRBV10-3 to TRBJ1-1; TRBD1 agrees at 12 bases. Germline CDR1 reads ENHRY; CDR2 reads SYGVKD. This CDR3 has 15 residues. The J segment lost 3 bases and the V segment lost 7 bases, leaving 6 bases of the junction unmatched. The CDR3 bases are TGTGCCATCACCAGGGACAGGGGGCTTTACACTGAAGCTTTCTTT. Translation gives CAITRDRGLYTEAFF.

This clone has a handful of counts. CDR3 sequence (DNA): TGTGCCAGCAGTAGAGGGACAGGGGGCTCGTACGGCTACACCTTC. As protein: CASSRGTGGSYGYTF. The chain joins TRBV9 to TRBJ1-2, with 12 nucleotides matching TRBD1. Germline CDR1 and CDR2: SGDLS and YYNGEE. V was clipped by 5 bases and J by 8 bases; unmatched bases: 10. This CDR3 has 15 amino acids.

The chain employs TRBV19 and TRBJ2-7, with D perhaps matching TRBD1 (5 bases). This CDR3 comprises 14 residues. Looked up from germline, CDR1 is LNHDA and CDR2 is SQIVND (reference sequence). V shed 2 bases and J shed 0 bases, with 8 bases lying between them. This chain's CDR3 is CASSIIDSSYEQYF. CDR3 coding DNA: TGTGCCAGTAGTATAATTGACAGCTCCTACGAGCAGTACTTC.

The chain employs TRBV10-2 and TRBJ2-7, with 10 bases identical to TRBD2. Trimming at V came to 5 bases and at J to 3 bases, leaving 7 bases not matched to a gene. CDR1 is WSHSY and CDR2 is SAAADI in the germline V gene. The CDR3 extends over 15 amino acids. The CDR3 nucleotides are TGCGCCAGCAGTCCCGGACTAGCGGAGATCTACGAGCAGTACGTC. Translated, it gives CASSPGLAEIYEQYV.

The V gene is TRBV6-6, the J gene TRBJ1-2; a weak D match, TRBD1 (5 bases). The CDR3 is made up of 15 amino acids. V lost 0 bases, J lost 1 base, and 9 bases lay in between. Germline V gene data show CDR1 as MNHNY and CDR2 as SVGAGI (reference sequence). For the CDR3, the DNA is TGTGCCAGCAGTTACTCACAGGCTCTTAACTATGGCTACACCTTC. Translated, it gives CASSYSQALNYGYTF.

The genes are TRBV5-6 and TRBJ1-1; 7 bases align to TRBD1. The CDR3 consists of 14 residues. CDR1 is SGHDT and CDR2 is YYEEEE in the germline V gene. Trimming cost V 5 bases and J 6 bases; bases outside gene matches: 10. DNA of the CDR3: TGTGCCAGCAGTTACCCCGACAGGGTGGCTGAAGCTTTCTTT. This translates into CASSYPDRVAEAFF.

This clone appeared once. The gene calls are TRBV9 and TRBJ1-1, with a tentative D call TRBD1 (6 bases). Trimming stripped 3 bases from V and 9 bases from J, with 21 bases between. This CDR3 comprises 15 residues. The germline gives CDR1 SGDLS, CDR2 YYNGEE. The CDR3 region has the DNA TGTGCCAGCAGCGCGCAACCGGGACAAGGAAGTAAAGCTTTCTTT. It is translated as CASSAQPGQGSKAFF.